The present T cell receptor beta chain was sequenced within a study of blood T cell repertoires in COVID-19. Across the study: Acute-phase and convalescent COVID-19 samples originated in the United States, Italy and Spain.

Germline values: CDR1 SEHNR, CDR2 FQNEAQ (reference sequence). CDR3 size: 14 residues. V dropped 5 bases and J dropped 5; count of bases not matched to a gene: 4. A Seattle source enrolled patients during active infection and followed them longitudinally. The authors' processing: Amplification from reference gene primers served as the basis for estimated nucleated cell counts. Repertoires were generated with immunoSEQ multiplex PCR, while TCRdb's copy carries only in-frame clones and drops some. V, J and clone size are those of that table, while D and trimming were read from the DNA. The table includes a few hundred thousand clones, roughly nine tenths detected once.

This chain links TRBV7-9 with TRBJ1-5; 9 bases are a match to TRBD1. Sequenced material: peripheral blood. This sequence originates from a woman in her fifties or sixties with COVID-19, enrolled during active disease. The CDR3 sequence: CASSPGTGHQPQHF. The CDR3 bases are TGTGCCAGCAGCCCCGGGACAGGGCATCAGCCCCAGCATTTT.